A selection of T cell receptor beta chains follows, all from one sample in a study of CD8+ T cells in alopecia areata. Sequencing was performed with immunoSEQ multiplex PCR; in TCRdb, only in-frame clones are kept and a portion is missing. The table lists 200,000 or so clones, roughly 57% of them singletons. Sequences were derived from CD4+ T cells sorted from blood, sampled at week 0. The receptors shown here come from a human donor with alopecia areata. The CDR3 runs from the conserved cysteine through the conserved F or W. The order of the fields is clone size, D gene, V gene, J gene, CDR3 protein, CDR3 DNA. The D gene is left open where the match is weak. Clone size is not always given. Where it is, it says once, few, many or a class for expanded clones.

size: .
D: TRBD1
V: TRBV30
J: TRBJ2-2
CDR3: CAQRPGTGITGELFF
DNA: TGTGCCCAAAGACCCGGGACAGGGATCACCGGGGAGCTGTTTTTT

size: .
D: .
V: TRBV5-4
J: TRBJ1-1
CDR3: CASSSRSAIGTEAFF
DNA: TGTGCCAGCAGCTCCCGGTCAGCTATTGGTACTGAAGCTTTCTTT

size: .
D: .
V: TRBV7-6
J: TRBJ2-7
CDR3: CASSRGTAYEQYF
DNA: TGTGCCAGCAGCCGGGGGACAGCGTACGAGCAGTACTTC

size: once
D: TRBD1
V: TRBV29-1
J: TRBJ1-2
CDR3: CSVETQSRGRTYGYTF
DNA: TGCAGCGTTGAAACCCAAAGCAGGGGGCGGACGTATGGCTACACCTTC

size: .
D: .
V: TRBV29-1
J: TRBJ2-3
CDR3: CSVVSSTDTQYF
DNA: TGCAGCGTTGTTAGTAGCACAGATACGCAGTATTTT

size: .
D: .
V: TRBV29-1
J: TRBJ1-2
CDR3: CSVSHRAQDGYTF
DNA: TGCAGCGTTTCCCACAGGGCCCAGGATGGCTACACCTTC

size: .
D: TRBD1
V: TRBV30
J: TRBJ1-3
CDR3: CAWAGGVRNTIYF
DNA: TGTGCCTGGGCAGGGGGCGTTAGAAACACCATATATTTT

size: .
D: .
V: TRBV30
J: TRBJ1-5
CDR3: CAWSVGRDQPQHF
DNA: TGTGCCTGGAGTGTGGGAAGGGACCAGCCCCAGCATTTT

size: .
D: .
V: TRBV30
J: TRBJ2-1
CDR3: CAWNLKSSYNEQFF
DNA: TGTGCCTGGAACCTCAAGAGCTCCTACAATGAGCAGTTCTTC

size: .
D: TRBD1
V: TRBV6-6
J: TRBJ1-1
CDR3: CASSWDRGNTEAFF
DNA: TGTGCCAGCAGTTGGGACAGGGGGAACACTGAAGCTTTCTTT

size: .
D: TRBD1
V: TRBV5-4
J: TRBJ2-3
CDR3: CASSLEDRLGDTQYF
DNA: TGTGCCAGCAGCTTGGAGGACAGGCTGGGAGATACGCAGTATTTT

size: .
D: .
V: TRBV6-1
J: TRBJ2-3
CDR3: CASSDPRDTQYF
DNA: TGTGCCAGCAGTGACCCCCGGGATACGCAGTATTTT

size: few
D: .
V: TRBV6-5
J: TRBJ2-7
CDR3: CASRMTDRYEQYF
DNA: TGTGCCAGCAGGATGACAGACCGCTACGAGCAGTACTTC

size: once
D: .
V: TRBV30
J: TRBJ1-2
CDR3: CAWSVNGGDGYTF
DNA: TGTGCCTGGAGTGTAAACGGCGGGGATGGCTACACCTTC

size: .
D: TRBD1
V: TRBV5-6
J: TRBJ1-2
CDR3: CASSYTDRDFYGYTF
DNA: TGTGCCAGCAGCTACACGGACAGGGACTTCTATGGCTACACCTTC

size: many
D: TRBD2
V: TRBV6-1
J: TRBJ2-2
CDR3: CASSEAGRVTGELFF
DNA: TGTGCCAGCAGTGAAGCCGGGAGGGTCACCGGGGAGCTGTTTTTT

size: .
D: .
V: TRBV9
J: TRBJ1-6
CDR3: CASSVDSRGYNSPLHF
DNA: TGTGCCAGCAGCGTAGATAGTAGAGGATATAATTCACCCCTCCACTTT

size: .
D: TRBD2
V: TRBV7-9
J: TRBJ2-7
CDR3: CASSPTSGSGYEQYF
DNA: TGTGCCAGCAGCCCTACTAGCGGGAGTGGCTACGAGCAGTACTTC

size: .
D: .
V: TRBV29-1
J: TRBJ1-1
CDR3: CSVYPHDSFSTEAFF
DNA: TGCAGCGTTTACCCTCATGACTCCTTTAGCACTGAAGCTTTCTTT

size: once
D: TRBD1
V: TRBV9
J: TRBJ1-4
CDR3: CASSPGGTGNEKLFF
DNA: TGTGCCAGCAGCCCAGGCGGGACAGGTAATGAAAAACTGTTTTTT

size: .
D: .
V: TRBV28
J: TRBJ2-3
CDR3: CASNPAESITDTQYF
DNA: TGTGCCAGCAACCCCGCGGAGTCAATCACAGATACGCAGTATTTT

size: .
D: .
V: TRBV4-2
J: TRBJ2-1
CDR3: CASSQVGFIDGSYNEQFF
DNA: TGTGCCAGCAGCCAAGTAGGATTCATAGACGGATCCTACAATGAGCAGTTCTTC

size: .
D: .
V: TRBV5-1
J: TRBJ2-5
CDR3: CASSGNTRETQYF
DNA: TGCGCCAGCAGCGGAAACACTAGGGAGACCCAGTACTTC

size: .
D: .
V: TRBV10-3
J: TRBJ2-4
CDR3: CAISESELNENIQYF
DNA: TGTGCCATCAGTGAGTCGGAGCTAAACGAAAACATTCAGTACTTC

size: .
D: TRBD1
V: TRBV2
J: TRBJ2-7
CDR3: CASSSQGLVGEQYF
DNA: TGTGCCAGCAGCTCACAGGGGTTGGTTGGCGAGCAGTACTTC

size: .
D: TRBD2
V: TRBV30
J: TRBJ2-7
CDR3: CAWSVPRRTSGTYEQYF
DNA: TGTGCCTGGAGTGTACCCCGCAGGACTAGCGGCACCTACGAGCAGTACTTC

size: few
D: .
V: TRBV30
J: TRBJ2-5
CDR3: CAWSGWVQETQYF
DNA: TGTGCCTGGAGTGGTTGGGTCCAAGAGACCCAGTACTTC

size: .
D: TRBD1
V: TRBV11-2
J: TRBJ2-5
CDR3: CASSIQGAQETQYF
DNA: TGTGCCAGCAGCATCCAGGGGGCGCAAGAGACCCAGTACTTC

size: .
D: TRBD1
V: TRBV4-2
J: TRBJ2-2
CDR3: CASTAAQGAGNTGELFF
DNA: TGTGCCAGCACCGCTGCTCAGGGGGCCGGAAACACCGGGGAGCTGTTTTTT